This T cell receptor (beta chain) derives from a study of CD8+ T cells in alopecia areata. Study in general: A regimen of oral tofacitinib, 5 to 10 mg twice daily, was given to treated patients. Findings and limits, study-wide: In scalp samples, resident alphabeta T cells of normal skin are also sequenced. Normal scalp had lower clonality than lesional scalp, with alopecia totalis/universalis lesions showing this most strongly.

RNA was isolated and reverse transcribed to cDNA, the sequencing template. Data came from immunoSEQ multiplex PCR; TCRdb stores just in-frame clones and leaves some out. The data show 110,000 to 150,000 clones, 51% seen once. Only a few counts were recorded for this clone. The target antigen is unknown. This CDR3 is built from 16 residues. Trimming cost V 6 bases and J 2 bases; bases outside gene matches: 9. Looked up from germline, CDR1 is MGHDK and CDR2 is SYGVNS. The chain links TRBV25-1 to TRBJ2-3, with 9 bases matching TRBD2. The sample here was CD4+ T cells sorted from blood, taken at week 0. The clonotype was recovered from a human donor with alopecia areata. The CDR3 reads CASSRPASGNTDTQYF. The CDR3 bases are TGTGCCAGCAGCCGGCCAGCTAGCGGGAACACAGATACGCAGTATTTT.